This TCR beta chain stems from a study of blood T cell repertoires in COVID-19. Study details: COVID-19 samples from acute and convalescent phases originated in the United States, Italy and Spain.

Source study methods: Amplified reference gene primers provided the basis for estimating nucleated cell counts. Using immunoSEQ multiplex PCR, the repertoire was profiled, and TCRdb retains in-frame clones only, with some absent. The V and J calls and clone size were taken over from that table, and D and trimming were inferred from the DNA. The sample records some 180,000 clones, about 88% being singletons. Trimming cost V 4 bases and J 4 bases; bases outside gene matches: 9. The CDR3 has 16 amino acids. The germline CDR1 and CDR2 sequences are LGHNA and YSLEER. This sequence was found in a man aged 40-50 years with active or convalescent COVID-19. Sequenced: peripheral blood. The V and J genes are TRBV4-3 and TRBJ2-7; 11 positions agree with TRBD1. CDR3 DNA: TGCGCCAGCAGCCCATCGGGACAGGGGGTTTTATACGAGCAGTACTTC. Translated, it gives CASSPSGQGVLYEQYF.